This T cell receptor beta chain was retrieved from a study of post-analysis software for immune sequencing data. On the study more broadly: The disease courses covered relapsing-remitting, secondary progressive and progressive-relapsing multiple sclerosis. Study-wide findings and caveats: Significantly lower normalized Chao1 diversity was seen in multiple sclerosis patients than in controls. Strong co-clustering by F measure was seen for same-batch samples. Relative to controls, patients had a handful of TRBV segments at higher frequency, with TRBV5-6, TRBV5-1 and TRBV20-1 among these.

J lost 7 bases, V lost 7 bases, and 5 bases had no gene match. The CDR3 runs to 12 residues. Germline assignment: CDR1 SQVTM and CDR2 ANQGSEA. Each TCR beta cDNA library carried unique molecular identifiers. MiXCR, run by TCRdb on the PCR reads, gives a single entry per CDR3 protein. The profile shows roughly 600,000 distinct CDR3 sequences, roughly 40% of them singletons. This clonotype was seen a handful of times. No antigen is known for it. The sequenced material came from blood. This sequence originates from a girl aged 10-17 years with multiple sclerosis. This chain connects TRBV29-1 to TRBJ2-7; 12 nucleotides match TRBD2. CDR3 coding DNA: TGCAGCGGGAGTGGACTAGCGGGGGAGCAGTACTTC. It specifies CSGSGLAGEQYF.